A single sample gave rise to the 8 T cell receptor beta chains below, sequenced in a study of T cell responses to AZD1222 COVID-19 vaccine. Repertoires were generated with immunoSEQ multiplex PCR, while TCRdb's copy carries only in-frame clones and drops some. This table holds around 140,000 clones, more than 85% found once. Sample: peripheral blood, taken on day 0 of AZD1222 vaccination. These receptors originate from an adult in good health.

The chain combines TRBV5-4 with TRBJ1-4; D ambiguous. Germline V gene data show CDR1 as SGHNT and CDR2 as YYREEE (reference sequence). The ends were cut back, 0 bases at V and 6 bases at J, with 12 bases in the middle. This CDR3 region has 15 residues. In DNA, the CDR3 is TGTGCCAGCAGCTTGGGAGACACGGCGGATGAAAAACTGTTTTTT. It encodes CASSLGDTADEKLFF.

The chain uses TRBV24-1 and TRBJ1-1; 7 bases are shared with TRBD1. With V trimmed by 8 bases and J by 3 bases, 8 bases remained unmatched. Germline CDR1 KGHDR, CDR2 SFDVKD. The CDR3 consists of 14 residues. CDR3 region: CATTPTGRYTEAFF. CDR3 in DNA: TGTGCCACCACCCCGACAGGGAGATACACTGAAGCTTTCTTT.

V gene TRBV24-1 combines with J gene TRBJ1-5, with D hard to call. Germline assignment: CDR1 KGHDR and CDR2 SFDVKD. The CDR3 extends over 14 amino acids. V lost 0 bases and J lost 3, with 5 bases in between. In DNA, the CDR3 is TGTGCCACCAGTGATTTGGGATTCAATCAGCCCCAGCATTTT. Residues: CATSDLGFNQPQHF.

This chain links TRBV5-1 with TRBJ1-3; D call uncertain. The CDR3 consists of 13 residues. Germline CDR1 and CDR2: SGHRS and YFSETQ. Trimming left V 7 bases short and J 1 base short, with 9 bases between. The CDR3 region is CASSVVSGNTIYF. DNA for the CDR3: TGCGCCAGCTCGGTTGTATCTGGAAACACCATATATTTT.

The V and J genes are TRBV30 and TRBJ2-1; D is perhaps TRBD1 or TRBD2 (5 bases each). CDR1 and CDR2 from the germline V gene are GTSNPN and SVGIG (reference sequence). This CDR3 spans 11 amino acids. V lost 5 bases, J lost 9 bases, and 11 bases lay in between. The CDR3 loop reads CAWGLGVEQFF. The CDR3 DNA follows: TGTGCCTGGGGCCTGGGGGTTGAGCAGTTCTTC.

The rearrangement uses TRBV15 and TRBJ1-1; D may be TRBD1 (5 bases). V was clipped by 0 bases and J by 5 bases, with 16 bases between them. CDR3 length: 16 residues. Germline V gene lookup returns CDR1 LNHNV and CDR2 YYDKDF (reference sequence). In DNA, the CDR3 is TGTGCCACCAGCAGAGAGGGCGGGGCGATTGGAACTGAAGCTTTCTTT. It specifies CATSREGGAIGTEAFF.

This clone appeared a single time. The chain couples TRBV4-1 to TRBJ1-5; D perhaps matches TRBD1 (5 bases). The CDR3 is 19 amino acids. The germline gives CDR1 MGHRA, CDR2 YSYEKL. Trimming left V 0 bases short and J 1 base short, with 19 bases between. The CDR3 reads CASSQEGQGRGRSNQPQHF. The CDR3 nucleotides are TGCGCCAGCAGCCAAGAGGGTCAGGGAAGGGGTAGGAGCAATCAGCCCCAGCATTTT.

The sample holds one count of this clone. The rearrangement links TRBV10-2 to TRBJ2-7; 13 bases are shared with TRBD2. The germline V gene encodes CDR1 WSHSY and CDR2 SAAADI. The V segment lost 2 bases and the J segment 1 base; nucleotides outside the gene matches: 5. The CDR3 covers 17 residues. The CDR3 DNA is TGCGCCAGCAGTGAGCCGGGACTAGCGGGGATTTCCTACGAGCAGTACTTC. It encodes CASSEPGLAGISYEQYF.